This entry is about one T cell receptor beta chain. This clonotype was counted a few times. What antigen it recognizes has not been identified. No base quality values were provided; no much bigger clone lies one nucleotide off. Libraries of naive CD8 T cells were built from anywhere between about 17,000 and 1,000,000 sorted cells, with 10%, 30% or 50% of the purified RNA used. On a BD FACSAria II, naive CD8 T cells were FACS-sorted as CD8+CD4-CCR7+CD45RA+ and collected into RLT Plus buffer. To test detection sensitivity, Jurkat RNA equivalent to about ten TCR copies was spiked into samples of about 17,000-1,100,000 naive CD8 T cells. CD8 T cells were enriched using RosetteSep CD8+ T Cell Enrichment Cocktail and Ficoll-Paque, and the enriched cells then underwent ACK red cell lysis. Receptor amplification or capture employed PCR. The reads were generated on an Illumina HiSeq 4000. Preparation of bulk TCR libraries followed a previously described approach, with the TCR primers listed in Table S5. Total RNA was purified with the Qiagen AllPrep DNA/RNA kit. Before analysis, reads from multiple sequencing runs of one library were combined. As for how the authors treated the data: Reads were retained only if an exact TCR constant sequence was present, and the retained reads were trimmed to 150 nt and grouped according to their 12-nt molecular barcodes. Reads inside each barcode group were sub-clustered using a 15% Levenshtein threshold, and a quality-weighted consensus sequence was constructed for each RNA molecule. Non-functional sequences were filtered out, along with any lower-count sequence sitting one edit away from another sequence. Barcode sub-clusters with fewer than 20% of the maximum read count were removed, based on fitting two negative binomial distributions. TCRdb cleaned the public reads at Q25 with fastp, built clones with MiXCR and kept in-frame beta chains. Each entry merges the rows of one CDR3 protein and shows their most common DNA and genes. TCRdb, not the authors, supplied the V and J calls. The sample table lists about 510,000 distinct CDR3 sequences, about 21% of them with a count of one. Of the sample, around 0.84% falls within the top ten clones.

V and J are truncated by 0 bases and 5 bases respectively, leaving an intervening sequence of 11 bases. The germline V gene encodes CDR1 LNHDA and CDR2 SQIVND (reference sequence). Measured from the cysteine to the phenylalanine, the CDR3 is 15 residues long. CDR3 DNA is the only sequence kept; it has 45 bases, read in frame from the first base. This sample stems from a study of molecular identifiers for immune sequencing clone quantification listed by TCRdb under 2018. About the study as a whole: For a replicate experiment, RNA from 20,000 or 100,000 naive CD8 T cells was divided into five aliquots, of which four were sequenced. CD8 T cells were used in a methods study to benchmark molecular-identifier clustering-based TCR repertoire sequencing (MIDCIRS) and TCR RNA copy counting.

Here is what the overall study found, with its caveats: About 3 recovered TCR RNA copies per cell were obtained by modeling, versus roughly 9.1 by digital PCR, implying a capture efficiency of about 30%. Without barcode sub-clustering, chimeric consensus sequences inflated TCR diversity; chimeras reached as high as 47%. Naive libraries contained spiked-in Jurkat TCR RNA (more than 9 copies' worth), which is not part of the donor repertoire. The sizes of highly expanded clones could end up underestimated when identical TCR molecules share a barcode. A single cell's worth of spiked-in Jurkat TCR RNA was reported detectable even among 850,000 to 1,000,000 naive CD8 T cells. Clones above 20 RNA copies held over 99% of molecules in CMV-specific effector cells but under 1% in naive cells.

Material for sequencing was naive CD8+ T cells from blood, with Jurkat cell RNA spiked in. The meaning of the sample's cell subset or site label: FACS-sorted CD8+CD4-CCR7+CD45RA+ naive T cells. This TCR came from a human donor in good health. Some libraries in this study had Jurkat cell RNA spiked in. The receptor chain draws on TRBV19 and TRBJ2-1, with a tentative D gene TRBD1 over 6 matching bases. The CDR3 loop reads CASSIDRTANNEQFF. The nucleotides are TGTGCCAGTAGTATAGATCGGACAGCCAACAATGAGCAGTTCTTC.